A single sample is the source of the 31 T cell receptor beta chains below, sequenced in a study of vaccination effects on CD4 cells after COVID-19. For these receptors, no antigen is known. Ahead of sequencing, the ViraFEST assay grew antigen-specific CD4+ T cells using viral peptide pools. CD4+ T cells were isolated after around ten days of culture. According to PCR results, the person was infected with SARS-CoV-2 between March and December 2020. Libraries were prepared by immunoSEQ multiplex PCR; TCRdb keeps only in-frame clonotypes and omits some of them. The data contain around 25,000 clones, approximately 80% of them singletons. Sequencing used CD4+ T cells from PBMCs cultured with HCoV-NL63 spike peptides, obtained before COVID-19 vaccination. These receptors originate from a human donor who had a prior SARS-CoV-2 infection.

This clone was detected a few times. The rearrangement joins TRBV12-3 or TRBV12-4 to TRBJ2-7; D might be TRBD2 (5 bases). This CDR3 is built from 13 residues. The V end lost 8 bases, the J end lost 0 bases, and 11 bases lay between the germline ends. The CDR3 coding sequence is TGTGCCAGCGGCCGGAGGAGCTCCTACGAGCAGTACTTC. This sequence encodes CASGRRSSYEQYF.

DNA for the CDR3: TGTGCCAGCAGCTTGCTAGTGGGGGCCGGGGAGCTGTTTTTT. Its protein product is CASSLLVGAGELFF. The chain recombines TRBV7-8 with TRBJ2-2; D could derive from TRBD1 or TRBD2 (5 bases each). This CDR3 comprises 14 residues. Germline V gene data show CDR1 as SGHVS and CDR2 as FQNEAQ. The ends were cut back, 3 bases at V and 6 bases at J, with 11 bases in the middle.

This clone came up a few times. This chain connects TRBV6-1 to TRBJ2-1; possible D gene TRBD1, 6 bases. Trimming cost V 1 base and J 3 bases, with 7 bases left between them. The CDR3 contains 14 residues. The germline CDR1 and CDR2 sequences are MNHNS and SASEGT. Here the CDR3 reads CASSEDRDYNEQFF. CDR3 in DNA: TGTGCCAGCAGTGAAGACAGGGACTACAATGAGCAGTTCTTC.

This chain uses TRBV15 with TRBJ2-7, with D perhaps TRBD1 (5 bases). The length of the CDR3 is 14 residues. Deletions cut 0 bases from V and 2 bases from J, with 8 bases between. Germline V CDR1 and CDR2: LNHNV, YYDKDF (reference sequence). CDR3: CATSRDQGPYEQYF. The CDR3 nucleotides read TGTGCCACCAGCAGAGATCAGGGTCCCTACGAGCAGTACTTC. Looking up the rest from reference TRBV15 and TRBJ2-7 gives the full variable domain: DAMVIQNPRYQVTQFGKPVTLSCSQTLNHNVMYWYQQKSSQAPKLLFHYYDKDFNNEADTPDNFQSRRPNTSFCFLDIRSPGLGDTAMYLCATSRDQGPYEQYFGPGTRLTVT.

The rearrangement uses TRBV6-6 and TRBJ2-2, with D maybe TRBD2 (5 bases). The CDR3 length is 14 residues. Per germline, CDR1 MNHNY and CDR2 SVGAGI (reference sequence). V was cut by 5 bases and J by 5 bases, with 12 bases left in between. CDR3 DNA sequence: TGTGCCAGCAGTAGCGGACTTTTGACCGGGGAGCTGTTTTTT. This gives the protein CASSSGLLTGELFF.

The chain couples TRBV7-3 to TRBJ2-3; 11 nucleotides line up with TRBD2. The CDR3 contains 17 residues. Unmatched junction bases numbered 8, after V lost 5 bases and J lost 1 base. Germline values: CDR1 SGHTA, CDR2 FQGTGA. The CDR3 region is CASSPNVLAGGTDTQYF. CDR3 DNA: TGTGCCAGCAGCCCTAATGTACTAGCGGGGGGCACAGATACGCAGTATTTT.

The chain uses TRBV11-3 and TRBJ2-2, with D possibly being TRBD1 (6 bases). Germline V gene data show CDR1 as SGHNT and CDR2 as YENEEA. V lost 1 base and J 0 bases, leaving 9 bases between the germline ends. The CDR3 sequence is 16 residues long. The chain's CDR3 is CASSLGQETNTGELFF. The CDR3 bases are TGTGCCAGCAGCTTAGGACAGGAAACGAACACCGGGGAGCTGTTTTTT.

The CDR3 sequence is CATSRDHSEQYF. The DNA of the CDR3 is TGTGCCACCAGCAGAGACCACAGCGAGCAGTACTTC. This chain joins TRBV15 and TRBJ2-7, with D unresolved. The CDR3 runs 12 residues. Germline loops: CDR1 LNHNV, CDR2 YYDKDF (reference sequence). V shed 0 bases and J shed 6 bases, with 6 bases lying between them. Supplemented by reference TRBV15 and TRBJ2-7, the full variable domain reads DAMVIQNPRYQVTQFGKPVTLSCSQTLNHNVMYWYQQKSSQAPKLLFHYYDKDFNNEADTPDNFQSRRPNTSFCFLDIRSPGLGDTAMYLCATSRDHSEQYFGPGTRLTVT.

The CDR3 region is CASSSRGADTQYF. The DNA of the CDR3 is TGCGCCAGCAGCTCAAGGGGTGCGGATACGCAGTATTTT. This chain links TRBV5-1 with TRBJ2-3; weak D call: TRBD1 (5 bases). With 3 bases removed from V and 6 bases from J, the gap between germline ends came to 11 bases. Germline CDR1 and CDR2: SGHRS and YFSETQ. There are 13 residues in the CDR3.

V and J are TRBV5-1 and TRBJ1-4; no clear D gene. V was shortened by 4 bases and J by 5 bases, with 12 bases between the two germline ends. Germline values: CDR1 SGHRS, CDR2 YFSETQ. The CDR3 length is 14 residues. The CDR3 reads CASSPTGDNEKLFF. The DNA of the CDR3 is TGCGCCAGCAGCCCTACGGGCGACAATGAAAAACTGTTTTTT.

The chain combines TRBV7-3 with TRBJ1-1; D perhaps matches TRBD1 (5 bases). Germline CDR1 is SGHTA and CDR2 is FQGTGA. Trimming shortened V by 5 bases and J by 1 base, and 17 bases separated the two germline ends. CDR3 length equals 16 residues. CDR3: CASSRLGGYENTEAFF. As DNA, the CDR3 is TGTGCCAGCAGCCGGCTCGGGGGATACGAGAACACTGAAGCTTTCTTT.

The gene calls are TRBV6-5 and TRBJ1-6; 7 positions match TRBD1. This CDR3 region has 15 residues. Germline V gives CDR1 MNHEY, CDR2 SVGAGI. J gave up 8 bases and V 6 bases, and 10 bases lay outside the gene matches. The DNA of the CDR3 is TGTGCCAGCAGACCCGGGACAGTTCTATATTCACCCCTCCACTTT. Its translation is CASRPGTVLYSPLHF.

V gene TRBV27 combines with J gene TRBJ2-7; D may be TRBD1 or TRBD2 (5 bases each). Trimming cost V 2 bases and J 6 bases, with 17 bases left between them. Germline V lookup: CDR1 MNHEY, CDR2 SMNVEV (reference sequence). The CDR3 loop spans 15 amino acids. CDR3 region: CASSLEGQGPSEQYF. The CDR3 nucleotides are TGTGCCAGCAGTTTAGAGGGGCAGGGCCCGTCCGAGCAGTACTTC.

The chain has TRBV2 and TRBJ2-7, with 7 positions matching TRBD2. The CDR3 totals 12 residues. The J segment lost 6 bases and the V segment lost 4 bases, leaving 3 bases of the junction unmatched. From germline, CDR1 is SNHLY and CDR2 FYNNEI. The CDR3 DNA reads as TGTGCCAGCAGTGGGTCGGGGGGCGAGCAGTACTTC. Amino acid sequence: CASSGSGGEQYF.

The chain recombines TRBV6-5 with TRBJ2-7; TRBD2 aligns across 11 bases. The CDR3 is made up of 16 amino acids. Germline V gene data show CDR1 as MNHEY and CDR2 as SVGAGI. Trimming at V came to 2 bases and at J to 4 bases, leaving 7 bases not matched to a gene. CDR3 sequence reads: CASSYQGTSGPYEQYF. The DNA of the CDR3 is TGTGCCAGCAGTTACCAGGGGACTAGCGGACCTTACGAGCAGTACTTC.

The J gene is TRBJ2-3, the V gene TRBV19; D remains ambiguous. V lost 0 bases, J lost 2 bases, and 6 bases lay in between. CDR1 is LNHDA, CDR2 SQIVND, per germline (reference sequence). The CDR3 is 14 amino acids. This CDR3 is CASSIERSTDTQYF. The CDR3 region has the DNA TGTGCCAGTAGTATAGAAAGGTCCACAGATACGCAGTATTTT. The full variable domain, completed using reference TRBV19 and TRBJ2-3, is DGGITQSPKYLFRKEGQNVTLSCEQNLNHDAMYWYRQDPGQGLRLIYYSQIVNDFQKGDIAEGYSVSREKKESFPLTVTSAQKNPTAFYLCASSIERSTDTQYFGPGTRLTVL.

This chain connects TRBV11-3 to TRBJ2-3; tentatively, D is TRBD2 (6 bases). Trimming shortened V by 5 bases and J by 2 bases, and 17 bases separated the two germline ends. The V gene's germline CDR1 is SGHNT and CDR2 YENEEA. This CDR3 comprises 16 residues. The CDR3 bases are TGTGCCAGCAGCCCCCGCGGACTAACATACACAGATACGCAGTATTTT. This sequence encodes CASSPRGLTYTDTQYF. Using reference TRBV11-3 and TRBJ2-3 for the parts outside the CDR3, the full variable domain is EAGVVQSPRYKIIEKKQPVAFWCNPISGHNTLYWYLQNLGQGPELLIRYENEEAVDDSQLPKDRFSAERLKGVDSTLKIQPAELGDSAVYLCASSPRGLTYTDTQYFGPGTRLTVL.

Only a few counts were recorded for this clone. This chain links TRBV11-3 with TRBJ2-7; 12 bases fit TRBD2. The trim removed 0 bases at V and 12 bases at J, leaving 6 bases unmatched. CDR3 length: 14 amino acids. Germline V lookup: CDR1 SGHNT, CDR2 YENEEA. CDR3 nucleotide sequence: TGTGCCAGCAGCTTAGAAGGCACTAGCGGGAGGAGGTACTTC. Protein product: CASSLEGTSGRRYF. Together with reference TRBV11-3 and TRBJ2-7, the CDR3 gives the full variable domain: EAGVVQSPRYKIIEKKQPVAFWCNPISGHNTLYWYLQNLGQGPELLIRYENEEAVDDSQLPKDRFSAERLKGVDSTLKIQPAELGDSAVYLCASSLEGTSGRRYFGPGTRLTVT.

This clone was seen a handful of times. J is TRBJ2-7 and V is TRBV7-9; D is perhaps TRBD2 (5 bases). The CDR3 runs 14 residues. Germline loops: CDR1 SEHNR, CDR2 FQNEAQ (reference sequence). V was cut by 1 base and J by 1 base, with 8 bases left in between. The CDR3 region is CASSLVGRSYEQYF. In nucleotides, the CDR3 is TGTGCCAGCAGCTTAGTTGGGAGATCCTACGAGCAGTACTTC.

This chain uses TRBV7-9 with TRBJ2-7; D is unresolved. This CDR3 contains 12 residues. V lost 5 bases, J lost 4 bases, and 9 bases lay in between. The germline V gene encodes CDR1 SEHNR and CDR2 FQNEAQ (reference sequence). CDR3 coding DNA: TGTGCCAGCAGCCCTAATAGGTACGAGCAGTACTTC. This sequence encodes CASSPNRYEQYF.

The genes are TRBV7-2 and TRBJ1-6, with D unclear. The germline CDR1 and CDR2 sequences are SGHTA and FQGNSA. The CDR3 totals 16 residues. Between the trimmed V and J ends, which lost 1 base and 0 bases, there was a span of 7 bases. CDR3 coding DNA: TGTGCCAGCAGCTTAGAGCTTAGCTCCTATAATTCACCCCTCCACTTT. It is translated as CASSLELSSYNSPLHF.

This rearrangement joins TRBV28 to TRBJ2-3; 7 nucleotides align to TRBD2. The V gene end was trimmed by 2 bases and the J gene end by 7 bases; junction bases not matched to a gene: 6. This CDR3 spans 14 amino acids. From germline, CDR1 is MDHEN and CDR2 SYDVKM. This CDR3 reads CASSLAGVRHTQYF. The CDR3 DNA is TGTGCCAGCAGTTTAGCGGGAGTCCGACATACGCAGTATTTT.

This clone was detected a few times. The V and J genes are TRBV5-4 and TRBJ2-2; the match to TRBD1 covers 9 bases. After removal of 4 bases from V and 16 bases from J, the junction contained 5 bases not matched to a gene. The CDR3 runs to 11 residues. Germline V gene lookup returns CDR1 SGHNT and CDR2 YYREEE (reference sequence). The CDR3 region is CASSLQGATFF. The CDR3 nucleotides read TGTGCCAGCAGCCTACAGGGGGCGACGTTTTTT.

This clone came up a few times. The rearrangement uses TRBV11-2 and TRBJ2-3; D is possibly TRBD1 (5 bases). Germline V CDR1 and CDR2: SGHAT, FQNNGV. This CDR3 is built from 16 residues. V dropped 5 bases and J dropped 0 bases, with 15 bases sitting between them. DNA for the CDR3: TGTGCCAGCAGCATGACGGTAGGGGATAGCACAGATACGCAGTATTTT. Its translation is CASSMTVGDSTDTQYF.

This chain connects TRBV2 to TRBJ2-1; the match to TRBD2 covers 8 bases. Germline V gene lookup returns CDR1 SNHLY and CDR2 FYNNEI. V was pared by 6 bases and J by 4 bases, with 2 bases of the junction left unmatched. The CDR3 spans 13 residues. This CDR3 reads CASRSGRYNEQFF. In DNA form, the CDR3 reads TGTGCCAGCAGGAGCGGGAGATACAATGAGCAGTTCTTC.

This chain uses TRBV30 with TRBJ1-3; the D is unclear. The CDR3 runs 13 residues. CDR1 is GTSNPN, CDR2 SVGIG, per germline (reference sequence). Trimming stripped 5 bases from V and 0 bases from J, with 8 bases between. The CDR3 DNA follows: TGTGCCTGGGGGAAACTCTCTGGAAACACCATATATTTT. It specifies CAWGKLSGNTIYF.

The chain links TRBV10-3 to TRBJ1-2; D might be TRBD1 (6 bases). This CDR3 comprises 14 residues. Germline loops: CDR1 ENHRY, CDR2 SYGVKD. Trimming removed 6 bases from V and 4 bases from J, with 15 bases in between. The CDR3 DNA follows: TGTGCCATCAGGGAAAGGACAGACTCCTATGGCTACACCTTC. It encodes CAIRERTDSYGYTF.

The gene calls are TRBV4-2 and TRBJ2-5; D perhaps matches TRBD2 (7 bases). Germline V gives CDR1 LGHNA, CDR2 YNFKEQ. Trimming removed 2 bases at V and 1 base at J, with 23 bases between. CDR3 size: 19 residues. CDR3 protein: CASSQQARDGRGPQETQYF. In nucleotides, the CDR3 is TGTGCCAGCAGCCAACAGGCCCGGGATGGGCGGGGGCCCCAAGAGACCCAGTACTTC.

The chain carries TRBV9 and TRBJ2-5; TRBD1 matches 11 bases. This CDR3 has 17 amino acids. Germline V gives CDR1 SGDLS, CDR2 YYNGEE. Trimming cost V 1 base and J 1 base; bases outside gene matches: 6. The CDR3 spells CASSVMGGTGGQETQYF. CDR3 in DNA: TGTGCCAGCAGCGTAATGGGGGGGACAGGGGGCCAAGAGACCCAGTACTTC.

The V gene is TRBV3-1 (or the pseudogene TRBV3-2), the J gene TRBJ2-7; the match to TRBD2 covers 11 bases. The germline gives CDR1 LGHDT, CDR2 YNNKEL (reference sequence). V lost 1 base to trimming and J lost 6 bases; unmatched junction nucleotides: 5. The CDR3 covers 15 residues. CDR3 coding DNA: TGTGCCAGCAGCCAAGTCCACCTAGCGGGAGGCGAGCAGTACTTC. Protein sequence: CASSQVHLAGGEQYF.

The chain couples TRBV7-9 to TRBJ1-4; D may be TRBD1 (6 bases). V lost 5 bases and J lost 3, with 10 bases in between. The germline V gene encodes CDR1 SEHNR and CDR2 FQNEAQ (reference sequence). The CDR3 is 14 amino acids. The CDR3 DNA follows: TGTGCCAGCAGCGACGAGGGGGCTAATGAAAAACTGTTTTTT. Encoded protein: CASSDEGANEKLFF. The full variable domain, with the rest looked up from reference TRBV7-9 and TRBJ1-4, is DTGVSQNPRHKITKRGQNVTFRCDPISEHNRLYWYRQTLGQGPEFLTYFQNEAQLEKSRLLSDRFSAERPKGSFSTLEIQRTEQGDSAMYLCASSDEGANEKLFFGSGTQLSVL.